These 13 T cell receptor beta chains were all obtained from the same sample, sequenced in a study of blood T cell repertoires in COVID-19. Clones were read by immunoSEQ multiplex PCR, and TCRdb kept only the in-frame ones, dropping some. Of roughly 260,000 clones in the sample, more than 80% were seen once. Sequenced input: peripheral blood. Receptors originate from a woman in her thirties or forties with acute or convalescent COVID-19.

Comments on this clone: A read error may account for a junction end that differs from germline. The CDR3 loop reads CASSVGNSEAFF. CDR3 in DNA: TGTGCCAGCAGCGTGGGTAACAGTGAAGCTTTCTTT. The chain links TRBV9 to TRBJ1-1; D uncertain. The CDR3 sequence is 12 residues long. From germline, CDR1 is SGDLS and CDR2 YYNGEE.

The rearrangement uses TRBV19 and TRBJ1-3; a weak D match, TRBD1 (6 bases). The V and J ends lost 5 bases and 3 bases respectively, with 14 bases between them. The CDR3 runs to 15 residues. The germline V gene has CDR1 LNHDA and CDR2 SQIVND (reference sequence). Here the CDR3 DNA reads TGTGCCAGTAGTCCCCGTGGGGACATTGGAAACACCATATATTTT. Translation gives CASSPRGDIGNTIYF.

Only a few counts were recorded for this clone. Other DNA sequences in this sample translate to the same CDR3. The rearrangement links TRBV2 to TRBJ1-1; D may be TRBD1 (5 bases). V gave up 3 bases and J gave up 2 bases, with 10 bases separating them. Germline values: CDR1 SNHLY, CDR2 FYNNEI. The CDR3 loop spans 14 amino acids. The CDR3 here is CASSERQGNTEAFF. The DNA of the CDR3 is TGTGCCAGCAGTGAGAGGCAGGGCAACACTGAAGCTTTCTTT.

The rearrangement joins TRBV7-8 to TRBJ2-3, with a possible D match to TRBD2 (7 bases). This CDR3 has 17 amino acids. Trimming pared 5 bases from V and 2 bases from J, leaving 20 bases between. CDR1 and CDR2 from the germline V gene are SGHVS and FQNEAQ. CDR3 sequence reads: CASSLRERGGHTDTQYF. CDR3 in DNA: TGTGCCAGCAGCCTCCGCGAAAGGGGGGGCCACACAGATACGCAGTATTTT.

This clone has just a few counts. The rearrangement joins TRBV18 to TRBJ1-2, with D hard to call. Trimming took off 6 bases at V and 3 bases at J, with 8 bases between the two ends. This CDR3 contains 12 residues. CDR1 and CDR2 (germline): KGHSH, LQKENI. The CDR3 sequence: CASSPQDYGYTF. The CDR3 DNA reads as TGTGCCAGCTCCCCTCAGGACTATGGCTACACCTTC.

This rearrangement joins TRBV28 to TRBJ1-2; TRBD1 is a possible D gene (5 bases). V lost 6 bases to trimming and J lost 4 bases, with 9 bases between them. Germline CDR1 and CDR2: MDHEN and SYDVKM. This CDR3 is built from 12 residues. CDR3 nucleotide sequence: TGTGCCAGCAGGACAACAGGCTATGGCTACACCTTC. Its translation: CASRTTGYGYTF.

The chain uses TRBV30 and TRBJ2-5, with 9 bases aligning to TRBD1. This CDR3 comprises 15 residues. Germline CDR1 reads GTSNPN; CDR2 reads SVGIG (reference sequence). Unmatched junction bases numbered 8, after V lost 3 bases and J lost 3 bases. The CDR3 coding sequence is TGTGCCTGGAGCCGCCTAGGGACAGGGAAAGAGACCCAGTACTTC. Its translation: CAWSRLGTGKETQYF.

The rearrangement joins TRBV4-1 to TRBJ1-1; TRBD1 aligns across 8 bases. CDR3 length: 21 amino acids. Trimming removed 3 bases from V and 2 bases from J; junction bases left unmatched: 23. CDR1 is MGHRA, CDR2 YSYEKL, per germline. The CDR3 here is CASSHESQGAGGHWENTEAFF. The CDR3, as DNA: TGCGCCAGCAGCCACGAGAGTCAGGGGGCTGGCGGTCATTGGGAAAACACTGAAGCTTTCTTT.

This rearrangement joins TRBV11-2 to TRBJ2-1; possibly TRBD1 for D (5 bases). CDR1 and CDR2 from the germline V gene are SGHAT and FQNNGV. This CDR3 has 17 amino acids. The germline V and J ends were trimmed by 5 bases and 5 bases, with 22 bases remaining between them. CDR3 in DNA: TGTGCCAGCAGCCGGATACCCCAATCTGACAGAAACAATGAGCAGTTCTTC. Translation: CASSRIPQSDRNNEQFF.

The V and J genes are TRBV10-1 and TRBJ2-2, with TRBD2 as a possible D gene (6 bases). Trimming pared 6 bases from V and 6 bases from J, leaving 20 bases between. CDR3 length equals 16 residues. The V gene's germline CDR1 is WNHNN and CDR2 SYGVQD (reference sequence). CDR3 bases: TGCGCCAGCAGCAATCCGGGACTGCCGGGCGCCGGGGAGCTGTTTTTT. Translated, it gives CASSNPGLPGAGELFF.

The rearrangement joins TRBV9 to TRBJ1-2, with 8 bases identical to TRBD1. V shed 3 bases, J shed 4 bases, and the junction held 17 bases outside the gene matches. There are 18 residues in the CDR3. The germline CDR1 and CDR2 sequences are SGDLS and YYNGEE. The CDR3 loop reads CASSGYGSNRGSGYGYTF. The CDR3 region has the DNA TGTGCCAGCAGCGGGTACGGCTCTAACAGGGGGTCTGGCTATGGCTACACCTTC.

The DNA of the CDR3 is TGCAGCGTTTCGGACAGGGGCGAGCAGTACGTC. This encodes CSVSDRGEQYV. This chain uses TRBV29-1 with TRBJ2-7; 9 nucleotides match TRBD1. The CDR3 totals 11 residues. The germline CDR1 and CDR2 sequences are SQVTM and ANQGSEA. Germline trimming cut 5 bases from V and 6 bases from J; bases unmatched to any gene: 2.

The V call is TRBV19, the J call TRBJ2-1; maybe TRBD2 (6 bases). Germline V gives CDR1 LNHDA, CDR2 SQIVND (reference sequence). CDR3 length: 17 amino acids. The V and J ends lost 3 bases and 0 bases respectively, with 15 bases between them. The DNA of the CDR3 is TGTGCCAGTAGTATGGAGGGCCTGGCCCTCTCCTACAATGAGCAGTTCTTC. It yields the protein CASSMEGLALSYNEQFF.